One and the same sample provided the 28 T cell receptor beta chains below, sequenced in a study of metastatic and nonmetastatic thyroid tumors. TCRdb ran MiXCR on the PCR reads. The data show about 16,000 clones, with approximately 20% seen just once and just over 20% held by the top ten. Thyroid surgery was preceded by no treatment in any patient. Sequenced input: adjacent normal tissue. Receptors were obtained from a female donor with papillary thyroid cancer or a benign thyroid nodule (not recorded which). Some clones in this sample may be carry-over from other donors' samples.

This clone was detected many times. J is TRBJ2-1 and V is TRBV11-3, with D possibly being TRBD1 (5 bases). V dropped 5 bases and J dropped 2 bases, with 13 bases sitting between them. Germline lookup yields CDR1 SGHNT and CDR2 YENEEA. The CDR3 sequence is 15 residues long. As DNA, the CDR3 is TGTGCCAGCAGCCAACAGGAGCAGGCCTACAATGAGCAGTTCTTC. Protein: CASSQQEQAYNEQFF. Full variable domain (outside the CDR3, taken from reference TRBV11-3 and TRBJ2-1): EAGVVQSPRYKIIEKKQPVAFWCNPISGHNTLYWYLQNLGQGPELLIRYENEEAVDDSQLPKDRFSAERLKGVDSTLKIQPAELGDSAVYLCASSQQEQAYNEQFFGPGTRLTVL.

This clone was counted only a few times. V and J are TRBV6-2 or TRBV6-3 and TRBJ2-3; D ambiguous. CDR1 is MNHEY, CDR2 SVGEGT, per germline. V shed 0 bases and J shed 3 bases, with 4 bases lying between them. The CDR3 loop spans 13 amino acids. The CDR3 reads CASSYSKTDTQYF. For the CDR3, the DNA is TGTGCCAGCAGTTACTCGAAGACAGATACGCAGTATTTT.

This clone has a handful of counts. This chain links TRBV10-1 with TRBJ1-6; 8 bases agree with TRBD1. V lost 4 bases and J lost 7; bases outside the gene matches: 0. CDR1 WNHNN and CDR2 SYGVQD come from the germline V gene (reference sequence). This CDR3 is 13 amino acids long. CDR3 nucleotide sequence: TGCGCCAGCAGTGGACAGGGGAATTCACCCCTCCACTTT. This codes for CASSGQGNSPLHF.

J is TRBJ1-6 and V is TRBV11-3; no clear D. Germline V gene lookup returns CDR1 SGHNT and CDR2 YENEEA. The CDR3 has 13 amino acids. V was clipped by 5 bases and J by 6 bases, with 8 bases between them. The CDR3 DNA reads TGTGCCAGCAGCATAAGCTCTAATTCACCCCTCCACTTT. This codes for CASSISSNSPLHF.

The genes are TRBV11-2 and TRBJ2-1, with 10 nucleotides matching TRBD1. Losses at the gene ends were 5 bases for V and 9 bases for J; bases not matched to a gene: 13. The CDR3 consists of 16 residues. CDR1 is SGHAT, CDR2 FQNNGV, per germline. CDR3 in DNA: TGTGCCAGCAGCCTTGGGGGACAGGGGAGTACAGGTGAGCAGTTCTTC. This gives the protein CASSLGGQGSTGEQFF. Together with reference TRBV11-2 and TRBJ2-1, the CDR3 gives the full variable domain: EAGVAQSPRYKIIEKRQSVAFWCNPISGHATLYWYQQILGQGPKLLIQFQNNGVVDDSQLPKDRFSAERLKGVDSTLKIQPAKLEDSAVYLCASSLGGQGSTGEQFFGPGTRLTVL.

Notes on this clone: This CDR3 fails to terminate in the conserved phenylalanine or tryptophan, so it likely reflects a read error. The genes are TRBV12-3 or TRBV12-4 and TRBJ1-2; 8 bases agree with TRBD1. This CDR3 contains 11 residues. The CDR3 protein is CAISPGTGYTI. CDR3 nucleotide sequence: TGTGCCATCAGTCCCGGGACAGGATACACCATC.

The table lists this clone with a few counts. This chain connects TRBV7-9 to TRBJ2-7, with a weak D call TRBD2 (5 bases). V was pared by 3 bases and J by 5 bases, with 17 bases between. This CDR3 region has 15 residues. CDR1 is SEHNR and CDR2 is FQNEAQ in the germline V gene (reference sequence). The CDR3 region has the DNA TGTGCCAGCAGCTTGCTGGCAGCCAGCGGCCACGAGCAGTACTTC. Encoded protein: CASSLLAASGHEQYF.

In this sample, this clone turned up a few times. The V call is TRBV2, the J call TRBJ1-2; 11 bases are shared with TRBD1. The germline gives CDR1 SNHLY, CDR2 FYNNEI. V lost 7 bases to trimming and J lost 4 bases; unmatched junction nucleotides: 8. The CDR3 is 15 residues long. This CDR3 is CASTGQGAQSYGYTF. The CDR3 region has the DNA TGTGCCAGCACCGGACAGGGGGCGCAATCCTATGGCTACACCTTC.

The chain is built from TRBV20-1 and TRBJ2-5; D perhaps matches TRBD1 (8 bases). Germline V gene data show CDR1 as DFQATT and CDR2 as SNEGSKA (reference sequence). This CDR3 is built from 17 residues. The germline V and J ends were trimmed by 0 bases and 2 bases, with 19 bases remaining between them. The DNA of the CDR3 is TGCAGTGCTAGAGACCCGAGACAGGGGAGGGGGCAAGAGACCCAGTACTTC. This codes for CSARDPRQGRGQETQYF.

This clone was counted between two and nine times. The chain links TRBV7-6 to TRBJ2-7; 8 nucleotides agree with TRBD2. There are 14 residues in the CDR3. Germline lookup yields CDR1 SGHVS and CDR2 FNYEAQ. Trimming removed 0 bases from V and 6 bases from J; junction bases left unmatched: 4. The CDR3 DNA is TGTGCCAGCAGCTTAGCCTCGGCGGGAGGCGAGCAGTACTTC. Translation: CASSLASAGGEQYF.

The chain combines TRBV6-4 with TRBJ2-2; no reliable D call. V was pared by 0 bases and J by 7 bases, with 9 bases between. Germline lookup yields CDR1 MRHNA and CDR2 SNTAGT. The CDR3 has 14 residues. CDR3 loop: CASSDSAEVGELFF. The CDR3, as DNA: TGTGCCAGCAGTGACTCAGCTGAAGTCGGGGAGCTGTTTTTT.

The chain recombines TRBV15 with TRBJ2-1, with D unclear. The CDR3 sequence is 13 residues long. Trimming took 1 base from V and 5 from J, leaving 6 bases between them. From germline, CDR1 is LNHNV and CDR2 YYDKDF (reference sequence). The CDR3 DNA reads TGTGCCACCAGCAGAGCCGGGCACAATGAGCAGTTCTTC. Protein sequence: CATSRAGHNEQFF.

This clone came up many times. The CDR3 reads CASSLGRDERTSPLHF. The CDR3 bases are TGTGCCAGCAGCCTGGGACGAGATGAGAGGACTTCACCCCTCCACTTT. This sequence joins TRBV5-6 and TRBJ1-6, with D possibly TRBD1 on 5 matching bases. Trimming pared 4 bases from V and 9 bases from J, leaving 20 bases between. In germline, CDR1 is SGHDT, CDR2 YYEEEE. The CDR3 covers 16 residues.

Concerning this clone itself: The CDR3 does not end in the conserved phenylalanine or tryptophan, so this is likely a read error. This sequence joins TRBV27 and TRBJ2-2, with 10 bases lining up with TRBD2. This CDR3 spans 18 amino acids. V lost 4 bases to trimming and J lost 10 bases; unmatched junction nucleotides: 18. Germline CDR1 is MNHEY and CDR2 is SMNVEV (reference sequence). The CDR3 here is CASSSWTSGPANTLELFS. The CDR3 nucleotides are TGTGCCAGCAGTTCCTGGACTAGCGGTCCCGCGAACACCTTGGAGCTGTTTTCT.

Remarks on this clone: Germline is not matched at one junction end, which may reflect a read error. The chain couples TRBV11-2 to TRBJ1-2, with 9 bases aligning to TRBD1. This CDR3 has 16 residues. Germline CDR1 and CDR2: SGHAT and FQNNGV. CDR3 nucleotides: TGTGCCAACAGCTTACAACGGGACAGGGCGTCGCATGGCTACAACTTC. It translates to CANSLQRDRASHGYNF.

The chain couples TRBV7-8 to TRBJ2-3; the D is unclear. The germline CDR1 and CDR2 sequences are SGHVS and FQNEAQ. V shed 3 bases and J shed 0 bases, with 4 bases lying between them. The CDR3 length is 13 residues. The CDR3 spells CASSFGSTDTQYF. The CDR3 bases are TGTGCCAGCAGCTTTGGGAGCACAGATACGCAGTATTTT.

This chain links TRBV6-5 with TRBJ2-1; 9 bases are shared with TRBD2. After removal of 0 bases from V and 7 bases from J, the junction contained 10 bases not matched to a gene. This CDR3 has 17 residues. Germline V gives CDR1 MNHEY, CDR2 SVGAGI. The CDR3 loop is CASSYSTPAGGRNEQFF. The CDR3 DNA reads as TGTGCCAGCAGTTACTCAACCCCAGCGGGAGGTCGAAATGAGCAGTTCTTC.

Note on this clone: A much bigger clone sits one base away, suggesting this may be a read error. Other DNA sequences in this sample translate to the same CDR3. The V and J genes are TRBV7-9 and TRBJ1-2; D is unclear. This CDR3 comprises 12 residues. Germline V gene sequence: CDR1 SEHNR, CDR2 FQNEAQ (reference sequence). Written as DNA, the CDR3 is TGTGCCAGCAGTTTAGAACAAGAAGGCTACACCTTC. Amino acids: CASSLEQEGYTF.

Only a few counts were recorded for this clone. The rearrangement joins TRBV2 to TRBJ1-1; D not certain. The ends were cut back, 7 bases at V and 7 bases at J, with 16 bases in the middle. This CDR3 has 13 amino acids. Germline values: CDR1 SNHLY, CDR2 FYNNEI. This CDR3 is CASTIGQNLEAFF. DNA of the CDR3: TGTGCCAGCACAATAGGGCAAAACCTTGAAGCTTTCTTT.

This clone turned up a few times. The rearrangement uses TRBV11-3 and TRBJ1-1; possibly TRBD1 for D (5 bases). The CDR3 totals 14 residues. Germline-derived CDR1 and CDR2 are SGHNT and YENEEA. V was shortened by 1 base and J by 5 bases, with 11 bases between the two germline ends. The CDR3 protein is CASSLGGSKTEAFF. CDR3 DNA: TGTGCCAGCAGCTTAGGGGGCAGTAAGACTGAAGCTTTCTTT.

V usage is TRBV28 and J usage is TRBJ1-1; tentative D call: TRBD1 (5 bases). The V end was cut by 11 bases, the J end by 4 bases, with 17 bases between. The germline V gene encodes CDR1 MDHEN and CDR2 SYDVKM. The CDR3 contains 13 residues. CDR3 bases: TGTGCCGGCACACAGGCGTTCCGCACTGAAGCTTTCTTT. Translated, it gives CAGTQAFRTEAFF.

This clone showed up just a few times. This rearrangement joins TRBV5-1 to TRBJ2-7; D unresolved. This CDR3 has 19 residues. The germline V gene encodes CDR1 SGHRS and CDR2 YFSETQ. Trimming shortened V by 0 bases and J by 1 base, and 23 bases separated the two germline ends. The CDR3 coding sequence is TGCGCCAGCAGCTTGGGGGCTTATGGAGATATACGTTTTTCCTACGAGCAGTACTTC. Protein: CASSLGAYGDIRFSYEQYF. Full variable domain (missing parts from reference TRBV5-1 and TRBJ2-7): KAGVTQTPRYLIKTRGQQVTLSCSPISGHRSVSWYQQTPGQGLQFLFEYFSETQRNKGNFPGRFSGRQFSNSRSEMNVSTLELGDSALYLCASSLGAYGDIRFSYEQYFGPGTRLTVT.

The rearrangement joins TRBV12-3 or TRBV12-4 to TRBJ1-3; no reliable D call. V gave up 5 bases and J gave up 0 bases, with 8 bases separating them. The CDR3 is made up of 14 amino acids. The CDR3 loop is CASSPTSSGNTIYF. The CDR3 coding sequence is TGTGCCAGCAGTCCAACGAGCTCTGGAAACACCATATATTTT.

Only a few counts were recorded for this clone. The J gene is TRBJ2-7, the V gene TRBV4-3; no reliable D call. This CDR3 is 15 amino acids long. Trimming stripped 1 base from V and 2 bases from J, with 12 bases between. Germline lookup yields CDR1 LGHNA and CDR2 YSLEER. For the CDR3, the DNA is TGCGCCAGCAGCCAAGGGGTGCTCCCTACCTACGAGCAGTACTTC. Encoded protein: CASSQGVLPTYEQYF.

This clone turned up a few times. The J gene is TRBJ2-7, the V gene TRBV28, with D perhaps given as TRBD1 or TRBD2 (5 bases each). The V end lost 3 bases, the J end lost 7 bases, and 16 bases lay between the germline ends. Germline CDR1 MDHEN, CDR2 SYDVKM. The CDR3 is 14 amino acids. The CDR3 spells CASSFQGPPLEQYF. CDR3 DNA: TGTGCCAGCAGTTTTCAGGGACCCCCTTTGGAGCAGTACTTC.

This clone came up many times. This chain joins TRBV28 and TRBJ2-3, with TRBD1 matching 9 bases. CDR1 and CDR2 (germline): MDHEN, SYDVKM. The CDR3 extends over 17 amino acids. The V gene end was trimmed by 8 bases and the J gene end by 3 bases; junction bases not matched to a gene: 15. CDR3 DNA sequence: TGTGCCAGCGCTGATGACAAGGGACAGGGAGGGACAGATACGCAGTATTTT. It specifies CASADDKGQGGTDTQYF.

The chain links TRBV11-3 to TRBJ2-7; D tentatively reads TRBD1 or TRBD2 (5 bases each). Trimming stripped 8 bases from V and 6 bases from J, with 14 bases between. Per the germline V gene, CDR1 is SGHNT and CDR2 is YENEEA. This CDR3 has 12 residues. The CDR3 DNA reads TGTGCCAGCGAGGTGGGACGGGGCGAGCAGTACTTC. As protein: CASEVGRGEQYF.

The V and J genes are TRBV6-1 and TRBJ2-2; tentative D call: TRBD2 (5 bases). In germline, CDR1 is MNHNS, CDR2 SASEGT. Trimming took 5 bases from V and 1 from J, leaving 11 bases between them. The CDR3 loop spans 15 amino acids. The CDR3 here is CASSLMGVNTGELFF. The CDR3 nucleotides are TGTGCCAGCAGTTTGATGGGAGTGAACACCGGGGAGCTGTTTTTT.